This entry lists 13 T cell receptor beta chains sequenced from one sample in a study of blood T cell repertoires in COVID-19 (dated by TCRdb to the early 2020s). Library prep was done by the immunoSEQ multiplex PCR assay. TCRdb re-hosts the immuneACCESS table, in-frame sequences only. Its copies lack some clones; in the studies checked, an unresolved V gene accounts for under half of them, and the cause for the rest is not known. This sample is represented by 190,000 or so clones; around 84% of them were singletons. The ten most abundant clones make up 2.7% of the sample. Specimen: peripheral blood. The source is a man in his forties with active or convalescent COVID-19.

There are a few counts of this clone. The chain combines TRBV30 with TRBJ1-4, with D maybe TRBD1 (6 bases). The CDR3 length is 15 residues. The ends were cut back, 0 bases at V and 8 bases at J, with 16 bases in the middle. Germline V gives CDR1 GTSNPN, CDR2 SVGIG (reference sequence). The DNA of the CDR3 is TGTGCCTGGAGTGTACAGGGCCGGGTGGGGGAAAAACTGTTTTTT. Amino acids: CAWSVQGRVGEKLFF.

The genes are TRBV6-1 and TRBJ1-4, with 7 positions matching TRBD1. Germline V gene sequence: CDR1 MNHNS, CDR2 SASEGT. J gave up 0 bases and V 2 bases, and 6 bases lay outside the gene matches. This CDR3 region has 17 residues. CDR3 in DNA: TGTGCCAGCAGTGAATATTTCAGGGGGTCAACTAATGAAAAACTGTTTTTT. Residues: CASSEYFRGSTNEKLFF.

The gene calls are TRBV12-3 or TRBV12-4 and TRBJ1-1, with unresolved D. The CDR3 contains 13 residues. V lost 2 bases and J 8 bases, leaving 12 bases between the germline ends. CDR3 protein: CASSLRPPGEAFF. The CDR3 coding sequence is TGTGCCAGCAGTTTAAGGCCTCCGGGGGAAGCTTTCTTT.

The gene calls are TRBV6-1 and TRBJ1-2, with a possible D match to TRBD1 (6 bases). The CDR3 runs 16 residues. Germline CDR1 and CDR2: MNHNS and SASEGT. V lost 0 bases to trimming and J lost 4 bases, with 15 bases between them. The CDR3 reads CASSEAVTGRIYGYTF. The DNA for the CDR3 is TGTGCCAGCAGTGAAGCGGTGACAGGCCGAATCTATGGCTACACCTTC.

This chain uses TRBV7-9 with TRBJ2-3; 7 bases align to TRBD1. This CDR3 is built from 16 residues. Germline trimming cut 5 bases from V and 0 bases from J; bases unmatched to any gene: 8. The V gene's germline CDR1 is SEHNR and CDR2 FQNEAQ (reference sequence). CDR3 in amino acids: CASSPSIGGSTDTQYF. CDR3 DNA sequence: TGTGCCAGCAGCCCCTCAATAGGGGGCAGCACAGATACGCAGTATTTT.

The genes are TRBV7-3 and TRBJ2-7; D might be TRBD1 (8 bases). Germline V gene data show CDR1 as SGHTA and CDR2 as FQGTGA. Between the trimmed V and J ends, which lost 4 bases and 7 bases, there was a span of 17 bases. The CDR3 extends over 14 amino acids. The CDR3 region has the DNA TGTGCCAGCAGCTCAACAGGGGGAGGGGGGGAGCAGTACTTC. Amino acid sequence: CASSSTGGGGEQYF.

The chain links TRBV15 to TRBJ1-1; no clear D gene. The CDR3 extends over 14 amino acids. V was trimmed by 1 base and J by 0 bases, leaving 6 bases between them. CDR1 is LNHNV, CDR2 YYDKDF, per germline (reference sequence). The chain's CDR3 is CATSRGTVNTEAFF. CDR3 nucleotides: TGTGCCACCAGCAGAGGAACGGTGAACACTGAAGCTTTCTTT.

CDR3 residues: CSASDTGWQETQYF. Here the CDR3 DNA reads TGCAGTGCTAGTGACACCGGTTGGCAAGAGACCCAGTACTTC. V usage is TRBV20-1 and J usage is TRBJ2-5; D gene uncertain. The germline V and J ends were trimmed by 3 bases and 2 bases, with 13 bases remaining between them. The CDR3 sequence is 14 residues long. Germline CDR1 and CDR2: DFQATT and SNEGSKA (reference sequence).

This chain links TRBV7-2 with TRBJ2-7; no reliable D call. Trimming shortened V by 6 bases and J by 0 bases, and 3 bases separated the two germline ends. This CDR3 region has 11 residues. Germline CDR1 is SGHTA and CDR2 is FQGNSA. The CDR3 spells CASSHSYEQYF. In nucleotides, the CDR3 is TGTGCCAGCAGTCACTCCTACGAGCAGTACTTC.

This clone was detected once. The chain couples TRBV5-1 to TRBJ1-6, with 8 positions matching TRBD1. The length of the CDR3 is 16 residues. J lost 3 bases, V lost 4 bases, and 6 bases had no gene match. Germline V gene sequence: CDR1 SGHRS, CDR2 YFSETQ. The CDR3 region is CASSLGGTGYNSPLHF. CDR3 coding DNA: TGCGCCAGCAGCCTAGGGGGGACAGGCTATAATTCACCCCTCCACTTT. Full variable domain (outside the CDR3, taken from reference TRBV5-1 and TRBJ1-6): KAGVTQTPRYLIKTRGQQVTLSCSPISGHRSVSWYQQTPGQGLQFLFEYFSETQRNKGNFPGRFSGRQFSNSRSEMNVSTLELGDSALYLCASSLGGTGYNSPLHFGNGTRLTVT.

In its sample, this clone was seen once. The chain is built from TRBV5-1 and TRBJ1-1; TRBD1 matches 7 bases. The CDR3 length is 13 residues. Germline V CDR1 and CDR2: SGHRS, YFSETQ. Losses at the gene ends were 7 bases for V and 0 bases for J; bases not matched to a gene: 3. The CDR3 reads CASGTDMNTEAFF. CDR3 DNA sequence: TGCGCCAGCGGGACAGACATGAACACTGAAGCTTTCTTT.

The CDR3 loop reads CASGTTFTGELFF. The CDR3 bases are TGTGCCAGCGGGACAACTTTCACCGGGGAGCTGTTTTTT. The chain has TRBV11-2 and TRBJ2-2; possible D gene TRBD1, 6 bases. Germline V gives CDR1 SGHAT, CDR2 FQNNGV. There are 13 residues in the CDR3. Between the trimmed V and J ends, which lost 8 bases and 4 bases, there was a span of 11 bases.

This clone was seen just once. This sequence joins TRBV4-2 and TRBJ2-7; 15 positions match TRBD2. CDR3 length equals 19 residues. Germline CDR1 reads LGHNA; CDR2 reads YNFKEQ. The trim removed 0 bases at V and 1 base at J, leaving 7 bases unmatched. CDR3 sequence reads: CASSQDLPGLAGGSYEQYF. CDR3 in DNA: TGTGCCAGCAGCCAAGATTTACCGGGACTAGCGGGGGGTTCCTACGAGCAGTACTTC.